Below, 9 T cell receptor beta chains from the same sample are listed, as sequenced in a study of CD8+CD57+ T cells in acquired aplastic anemia. Profiling that covered TCR beta VDJ and CDR3 relied on genomic DNA as its template. Using its own MiXCR run on the reads, TCRdb lists one record per CDR3 protein. The sample has 200,000 to 250,000 distinct CDR3 sequences, roughly 57% seen once. The sample was sorted CD4+, CD8+, or CD8+CD57+ T cells (not recorded which) from PBMCs. The receptor source for this set is a human donor in good health.

This clonotype was counted a few times. This chain connects TRBV7-9 to TRBJ2-1, with D unresolved. Between the trimmed V and J ends, which lost 8 bases and 1 base, there was a span of 6 bases. CDR3 length: 12 residues. Germline loops: CDR1 SEHNR, CDR2 FQNEAQ (reference sequence). CDR3 sequence: CASGRSYNEQFF. The CDR3 DNA sequence: TGTGCCAGCGGTCGTTCCTACAATGAGCAGTTCTTC. Based on the CDR3 plus reference TRBV7-9 and TRBJ2-1, the full variable domain is DTGVSQNPRHKITKRGQNVTFRCDPISEHNRLYWYRQTLGQGPEFLTYFQNEAQLEKSRLLSDRFSAERPKGSFSTLEIQRTEQGDSAMYLCASGRSYNEQFFGPGTRLTVL.

This clonotype appeared many times. V usage is TRBV6-1 and J usage is TRBJ2-1; 8 bases fit TRBD2. Per the germline V gene, CDR1 is MNHNS and CDR2 is SASEGT. V was pared by 3 bases and J by 2 bases, with 6 bases of the junction left unmatched. The CDR3 totals 16 residues. The CDR3: CASSELAGNAYNEQFF. Written as DNA, the CDR3 is TGTGCCAGCAGTGAGTTAGCGGGAAACGCCTACAATGAGCAGTTCTTC.

This clonotype appeared many times. The genes are TRBV7-8 and TRBJ1-4; D not resolved. Germline V gene lookup returns CDR1 SGHVS and CDR2 FQNEAQ. This CDR3 has 16 amino acids. Deletions cut 1 base from V and 6 bases from J, with 15 bases between. CDR3 sequence: CASSLVTPTRDEKLFF. CDR3 nucleotides: TGTGCCAGCAGCTTAGTTACCCCTACAAGGGATGAAAAACTGTTTTTT.

The table lists this clonotype with many counts. This chain links TRBV7-8 with TRBJ1-5, with a weak D call TRBD1 (5 bases). Germline assignment: CDR1 SGHVS and CDR2 FQNEAQ. This CDR3 contains 14 residues. Trimming took off 5 bases at V and 4 bases at J, with 12 bases between the two ends. DNA for the CDR3: TGTGCCAGCAGCCTCTTGCAGGGAAATCAGCCCCAGCATTTT. The encoded protein is CASSLLQGNQPQHF.

V gene TRBV15 combines with J gene TRBJ1-5; D is ambiguous. The CDR3 sequence is 15 residues long. Germline lookup yields CDR1 LNHNV and CDR2 YYDKDF (reference sequence). The V end was cut by 1 base, the J end by 0 bases, with 7 bases between. DNA for the CDR3: TGTGCCACCAGCAGAGGGCCCTATAGCAATCAGCCCCAGCATTTT. Its translation is CATSRGPYSNQPQHF.

This chain connects TRBV24-1 to TRBJ1-2; tentative D call: TRBD1 (5 bases). The V gene's germline CDR1 is KGHDR and CDR2 SFDVKD. V was shortened by 4 bases and J by 7 bases, with 12 bases between the two germline ends. This CDR3 is built from 13 residues. The CDR3 here is CATSDTTELGYTF. The DNA of the CDR3 is TGTGCCACCAGTGACACGACAGAGCTTGGCTACACCTTC.

The rearrangement links TRBV15 to TRBJ2-6, with D perhaps TRBD2 (5 bases). V was shortened by 7 bases and J by 0 bases, with 10 bases between the two germline ends. The germline CDR1 and CDR2 sequences are LNHNV and YYDKDF (reference sequence). The CDR3 is 15 residues long. CDR3 sequence (DNA): TGTGCCACCATTCCCGGGGACTCTGGGGCCAACGTCCTGACTTTC. The encoded protein is CATIPGDSGANVLTF. The whole variable domain, filled in from reference TRBV15 and TRBJ2-6, reads DAMVIQNPRYQVTQFGKPVTLSCSQTLNHNVMYWYQQKSSQAPKLLFHYYDKDFNNEADTPDNFQSRRPNTSFCFLDIRSPGLGDTAMYLCATIPGDSGANVLTFGAGSRLTVL.

This chain uses TRBV11-2 with TRBJ2-2, with 11 bases fitting TRBD2. The CDR3 is 14 amino acids. Germline values: CDR1 SGHAT, CDR2 FQNNGV. V lost 5 bases to trimming and J lost 14 bases; unmatched junction nucleotides: 10. Here the CDR3 reads CASSQVPLAGELFF. Written as DNA, the CDR3 is TGTGCCAGCAGCCAGGTCCCACTAGCGGGAGAACTGTTTTTT.

The V gene is TRBV4-3, the J gene TRBJ1-3; perhaps TRBD1 as D (6 bases). The CDR3 loop spans 16 amino acids. The V end lost 1 base, the J end lost 0 bases, and 10 bases lay between the germline ends. CDR1 and CDR2 from the germline V gene are LGHNA and YSLEER. CDR3 DNA: TGCGCCAGCAGCCAAGGGACAGTCGTCTCTGGAAACACCATATATTTT. This translates into CASSQGTVVSGNTIYF.